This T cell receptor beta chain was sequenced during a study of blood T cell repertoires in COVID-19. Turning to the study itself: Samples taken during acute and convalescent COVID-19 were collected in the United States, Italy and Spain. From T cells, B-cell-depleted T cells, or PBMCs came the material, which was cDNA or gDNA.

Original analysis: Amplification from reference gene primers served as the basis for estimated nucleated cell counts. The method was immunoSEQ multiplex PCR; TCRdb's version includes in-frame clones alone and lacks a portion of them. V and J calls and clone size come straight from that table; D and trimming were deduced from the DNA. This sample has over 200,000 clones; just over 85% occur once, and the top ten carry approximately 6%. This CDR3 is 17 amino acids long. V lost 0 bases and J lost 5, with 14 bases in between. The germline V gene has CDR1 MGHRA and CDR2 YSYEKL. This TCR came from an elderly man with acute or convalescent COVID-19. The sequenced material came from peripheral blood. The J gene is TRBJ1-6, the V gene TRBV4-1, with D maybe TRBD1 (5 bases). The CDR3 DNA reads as TGCGCCAGCAGCCAAGAAGGGTGGGGGGGAGATAATTCACCCCTCCACTTT. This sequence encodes CASSQEGWGGDNSPLHF.